One and the same sample provided the 23 T cell receptor beta chains below, sequenced in a study of blood T cells in healthy people across ages. For the second PCR, which ran for 7 to 11 cycles, a sample-barcoded 5' primer and a J-beta primer mix were used. Each CDR3 protein is one row after TCRdb ran MiXCR on the 5' RACE reads. The repertoire holds 1.5 million to 2 million distinct CDR3 sequences, with approximately 30% as singletons. Sequencing was performed on blood. These receptors came from a young woman in good health.

The sample holds a few counts of this clonotype. The chain uses TRBV20-1 and TRBJ2-7; 10 bases match TRBD2. With 5 bases clipped from V and 3 bases from J, the junction kept 4 bases outside the gene matches. The CDR3 contains 13 residues. Germline CDR1 and CDR2: DFQATT and SNEGSKA (reference sequence). The CDR3 nucleotides read TGCAGTGCTGGAGTAGCGGGAGGCTACGAGCAGTACTTC. Encoded protein: CSAGVAGGYEQYF.

The table lists this clonotype with a few counts. V and J are TRBV9 and TRBJ2-1; 8 bases fit TRBD2. Germline CDR1 and CDR2: SGDLS and YYNGEE. The CDR3 spans 15 residues. V gave up 4 bases and J gave up 10 bases; unmatched junction bases: 13. Here the CDR3 DNA reads TGTGCCAGCAGCCCCCTGACCGCGGGGGGCGGGGAGCAGTTCTTC. This codes for CASSPLTAGGGEQFF.

This clonotype is a singleton in its sample. The V call is TRBV2, the J call TRBJ2-1; 9 nucleotides agree with TRBD2. This CDR3 is 16 amino acids long. V dropped 2 bases and J dropped 8; count of bases not matched to a gene: 10. Germline lookup yields CDR1 SNHLY and CDR2 FYNNEI. CDR3 in DNA: TGTGCCAGCAGTGAATCCGTCTCTGGCGGGGGGGATGAGCAGTTCTTC. Residues: CASSESVSGGGDEQFF.

The chain joins TRBV5-4 to TRBJ1-1; the D is unclear. CDR1 and CDR2 from the germline V gene are SGHNT and YYREEE (reference sequence). This CDR3 has 15 residues. V was clipped by 4 bases and J by 1 base, with 14 bases between them. The CDR3 DNA follows: TGTGCCAGCAGCCCGCGGACGTCCCCGAACACTGAAGCTTTCTTT. Its protein product is CASSPRTSPNTEAFF.

This clonotype occurred a few times. This sequence joins TRBV12-3 or TRBV12-4 and TRBJ1-1, with a possible D match to TRBD1 (5 bases). CDR3 length: 14 residues. V was clipped by 6 bases and J by 4 bases, with 15 bases between them. CDR3 region: CASRRRGEGTEAFF. DNA for the CDR3: TGTGCCAGCAGACGACGGGGGGAGGGCACTGAAGCTTTCTTT.

This clonotype was seen a handful of times. The chain recombines TRBV10-3 with TRBJ2-3, with TRBD2 matching over 8 bases. V shed 6 bases, J shed 1 base, and the junction held 12 bases outside the gene matches. The germline V gene encodes CDR1 ENHRY and CDR2 SYGVKD. CDR3 length equals 17 residues. Written as DNA, the CDR3 is TGTGCCATCAGCCCGAGTGGCGGAGCGGGGGGCACAGATACGCAGTATTTT. Protein: CAISPSGGAGGTDTQYF.

This clonotype came up a few times. The V call is TRBV28, the J call TRBJ2-1; no definite D call. V dropped 5 bases and J dropped 0 bases, with 8 bases sitting between them. Germline V CDR1 and CDR2: MDHEN, SYDVKM. The CDR3 runs 14 residues. DNA for the CDR3: TGTGCCAGCAGTAAGTTCCCCTCCTACAATGAGCAGTTCTTC. Translating gives CASSKFPSYNEQFF. The full variable domain, rest sourced from reference TRBV28 and TRBJ2-1, is DVKVTQSSRYLVKRTGEKVFLECVQDMDHENMFWYRQDPGLGLRLIYFSYDVKMKEKGDIPEGYSVSREKKERFSLILESASTNQTSMYLCASSKFPSYNEQFFGPGTRLTVL.

This clonotype showed up just a few times. The CDR3 is CASSSDRGITNEQFF. Here the CDR3 DNA reads TGTGCCAGCAGCTCCGACAGGGGGATTACCAATGAGCAGTTCTTC. J is TRBJ2-1 and V is TRBV13, with 9 bases identical to TRBD1. Germline values: CDR1 PRHDT, CDR2 FYEKMQ (reference sequence). This CDR3 has 15 amino acids. V dropped 4 bases and J dropped 6; count of bases not matched to a gene: 7.

In DNA, the CDR3 is TGCGCCAGCAGCTTGAGGACGGTTAGCACAGATACGCAGTATTTT. Encoded protein: CASSLRTVSTDTQYF. The rearrangement uses TRBV5-1 and TRBJ2-3; D ambiguous. Per germline, CDR1 SGHRS and CDR2 YFSETQ. CDR3 length equals 15 residues. Trimming took off 1 base at V and 0 bases at J, with 9 bases between the two ends.

The V call is TRBV5-1, the J call TRBJ2-7, with D perhaps TRBD1 or TRBD2 (6 bases each). Trimming shortened V by 1 base and J by 6 bases, and 11 bases separated the two germline ends. CDR3 size: 13 residues. Germline V gene lookup returns CDR1 SGHRS and CDR2 YFSETQ. The CDR3 reads CASSLRQEGEQYF. CDR3 in DNA: TGCGCCAGCAGCTTGAGACAGGAGGGCGAGCAGTACTTC.

This chain connects TRBV2 to TRBJ1-2, with D possibly matching TRBD1 (5 bases). This CDR3 is built from 15 residues. Between the trimmed V and J ends, which lost 4 bases and 7 bases, there was a span of 19 bases. CDR1 is SNHLY and CDR2 is FYNNEI in the germline V gene. The CDR3 DNA reads as TGTGCCAGCAGTGTGGCCCCGGGCGTGGGGGGTGGCTACACCTTC. Translated, it gives CASSVAPGVGGGYTF.

The gene calls are TRBV20-1 and TRBJ1-5; D is undetermined. The germline V gene encodes CDR1 DFQATT and CDR2 SNEGSKA (reference sequence). Trimming removed 4 bases from V and 2 bases from J, with 12 bases in between. The CDR3 totals 14 residues. As DNA, the CDR3 is TGCAGTGCTACTACCTGGAATGGCAATCAGCCCCAGCATTTT. Its translation is CSATTWNGNQPQHF.

On this clonotype: Possible read error: a much larger clone is one base away. The genes are TRBV12-5 and TRBJ1-2; 7 nucleotides align to TRBD1. CDR1 and CDR2 (germline): LGHNT, FRNRAP. The CDR3 has 13 residues. J was trimmed by 9 bases and V by 6 bases; bases with no gene match: 10. CDR3 coding DNA: TGTGCTAGTGGGCGACAGGGTGGTTTGAGCTACACCTTC. This codes for CASGRQGGLSYTF.

The rearrangement joins TRBV20-1 to TRBJ2-1, with 8 bases aligning to TRBD2. The junction had 3 bases not matched to a gene; V was cut back by 1 base and J by 7 bases. From germline, CDR1 is DFQATT and CDR2 SNEGSKA (reference sequence). The CDR3 totals 13 residues. In nucleotides, the CDR3 is TGCAGTGCTAGAGGGACTAGCATTAATGAGCAGTTCTTC. Protein: CSARGTSINEQFF.

The chain joins TRBV5-1 to TRBJ2-7; no clear D gene. There are 13 residues in the CDR3. The germline V gene encodes CDR1 SGHRS and CDR2 YFSETQ. Trimming stripped 3 bases from V and 3 bases from J, with 10 bases between. The CDR3 nucleotides read TGCGCCAGCAGCTCGGCCATCGGCTACGAGCAGTACTTC. Protein: CASSSAIGYEQYF.

The rearrangement uses TRBV28 and TRBJ2-1; D is unresolved. The germline V gene encodes CDR1 MDHEN and CDR2 SYDVKM. The CDR3 totals 15 residues. The V end was cut by 5 bases, the J end by 3 bases, with 14 bases between. DNA for the CDR3: TGTGCCAGCAGTCCGGACGGATTGGGCTACAATGAGCAGTTCTTC. It specifies CASSPDGLGYNEQFF.

The J gene is TRBJ2-1, the V gene TRBV20-1; D may be TRBD1 or TRBD2 (5 bases each). The V end was cut by 5 bases, the J end by 0 bases, with 14 bases between. The CDR3 sequence is 15 residues long. Germline assignment: CDR1 DFQATT and CDR2 SNEGSKA (reference sequence). The CDR3 sequence is CSAGGTGYSYNEQFF. In DNA form, the CDR3 reads TGCAGTGCTGGAGGTACAGGTTACTCCTACAATGAGCAGTTCTTC.

This clonotype turned up a few times. V gene TRBV5-5 combines with J gene TRBJ2-7; tentatively, D is TRBD2 (6 bases). The V end was cut by 3 bases, the J end by 0 bases, with 10 bases between. The CDR3 is 14 amino acids. The V gene's germline CDR1 is SGHKS and CDR2 YYEKEE (reference sequence). The DNA for the CDR3 is TGTGCCAGCAGCTCGGGGGATGCCTCCTACGAGCAGTACTTC. It specifies CASSSGDASYEQYF.

The chain recombines TRBV6-2 or TRBV6-3 with TRBJ1-5; possible D gene TRBD1, 6 bases. Trimming removed 10 bases at V and 5 bases at J, with 15 bases between. The germline CDR1 and CDR2 sequences are MNHEY and SVGEGT. There are 13 residues in the CDR3. The CDR3 loop reads CATQDRGDQPQHF. The CDR3 nucleotides read TGTGCCACCCAGGACAGAGGGGATCAGCCCCAGCATTTT.

A few counts support this clonotype. The DNA of the CDR3 is TGTGCCAGCAGCCAAGATCCGGGAGACCCCTATGGCTACACCTTC. It encodes CASSQDPGDPYGYTF. This chain joins TRBV3-1 and TRBJ1-2; no definite D call. CDR1 and CDR2 (germline): LGHDT, YNNKEL (reference sequence). The V end lost 0 bases, the J end lost 4 bases, and 12 bases lay between the germline ends. The CDR3 covers 15 residues.

This clonotype was seen repeatedly, ten times or more. The chain employs TRBV6-6 and TRBJ2-7; D perhaps matches TRBD2 (6 bases). Deletions cut 5 bases from V and 9 bases from J, with 17 bases between. The CDR3 is 13 amino acids. The germline V gene encodes CDR1 MNHNY and CDR2 SVGAGI (reference sequence). CDR3 sequence reads: CASSQEGAVGQYF. The CDR3 DNA sequence: TGTGCCAGCAGTCAGGAGGGAGCCGTGGGGCAGTACTTC.

This clonotype was observed a few times. V usage is TRBV20-1 and J usage is TRBJ1-6; D might be TRBD1 (6 bases). The germline V gene encodes CDR1 DFQATT and CDR2 SNEGSKA (reference sequence). The CDR3 sequence is 14 residues long. V gave up 3 bases and J gave up 14 bases, with 20 bases separating them. CDR3 loop: CSARAPAGDRSLHF. Written as DNA, the CDR3 is TGCAGTGCTAGGGCCCCTGCAGGGGATCGGTCCCTCCACTTT.

This clonotype turned up a few times. The rearrangement uses TRBV6-6 and TRBJ2-3, with D unresolved. V gave up 6 bases and J gave up 7 bases, with 20 bases separating them. The V gene's germline CDR1 is MNHNY and CDR2 SVGAGI (reference sequence). The CDR3 has 15 residues. The CDR3 here is CASSRLGPDLYTQYF. The CDR3 coding sequence is TGTGCCAGCAGCCGCTTAGGCCCCGACCTGTATACGCAGTATTTT.